A selection of T cell receptor beta chains follows, all from one sample in a study of beta chain features in type 1 diabetes. Produced via immunoSEQ multiplex PCR; TCRdb's table is partial and in-frame only. The sample has 850,000 to 900,000 clones; roughly 15% are singletons. The sequencing sample was made of naive CD4+ T cells from blood. The source of these receptors is a woman in her late teens or twenties in good health. Each CDR3 is given with its conserved first and last residue. The D gene is left open where the match is weak. Size is omitted from some rows. Given values are once, few, many or a class for expanded clones.

>TRBV11-2|TRBJ2-1|.|.
CASSLATTRRLYNEQFF
TGTGCCAGCAGCTTAGCCACCACTAGAAGGCTGTACAATGAGCAGTTCTTC
>TRBV28|TRBJ1-4|TRBD1|.
CASSQLDRVNEKLFF
TGTGCCAGCAGTCAACTGGACAGGGTTAATGAAAAACTGTTTTTT
>TRBV6-6|TRBJ2-3|TRBD2|.
CASSYDSGSGADTQYF
TGTGCCAGCAGTTACGATAGCGGGAGTGGTGCAGATACGCAGTATTTT
>TRBV7-9|TRBJ2-7|.|few
CASSPLEEGLYEQYF
TGTGCCAGCAGCCCGCTAGAGGAAGGACTCTACGAGCAGTACTTC
>TRBV18|TRBJ2-4|TRBD2|.
CASSPPTSGTKNIQYF
TGTGCCAGCTCACCTCCCACTAGCGGGACCAAAAACATTCAGTACTTC
>TRBV7-2|TRBJ2-2|.|few
CASSPIVIPGSFAGELFF
TGTGCCAGCAGCCCAATAGTAATCCCCGGGAGTTTCGCCGGGGAGCTGTTTTTT
>TRBV5-4|TRBJ2-6|TRBD2|.
CASSTRLAGVSGANVLTF
TGTGCCAGCAGCACTAGACTAGCGGGAGTCTCTGGGGCCAACGTCCTGACTTTC
>TRBV5-5|TRBJ2-7|.|few
CASSQDNRVNYEQYF
TGTGCCAGCAGCCAAGATAACAGGGTCAACTACGAGCAGTACTTC
>TRBV19|TRBJ1-2|.|few
CASSMGSGYTF
TGTGCCAGTAGTATGGGTAGCGGCTACACCTTC
>TRBV2|TRBJ2-1|.|.
CASNILTGSYNEQFF
TGTGCCAGCAATATCTTGACAGGCTCCTACAATGAGCAGTTCTTC
>TRBV10-3|TRBJ2-2|TRBD1|few
CAIKDRGLNTGELFF
TGTGCCATCAAGGACAGGGGGCTCAACACCGGGGAGCTGTTTTTT
>TRBV28|TRBJ2-5|.|few
CASSLFPRRAQETQYF
TGTGCCAGCAGTTTATTTCCGAGAAGGGCCCAAGAGACCCAGTACTTC
>TRBV29-1|TRBJ2-3|.|.
CSVDSPQRTPNRRGTDTQYF
TGCAGCGTAGATTCGCCTCAGAGAACTCCAAATAGAAGGGGCACAGATACGCAGTATTTT
>TRBV9|TRBJ2-2|.|.
CASSPQAGELFF
TGTGCCAGCAGCCCCCAGGCCGGGGAGCTGTTTTTT
>TRBV15|TRBJ1-1|.|.
CATSRERGRGEAFF
TGTGCCACCAGCAGAGAACGGGGCAGGGGCGAGGCTTTCTTT
>TRBV7-2|TRBJ2-7|.|few
CASSLALTSSYEQYF
TGTGCCAGCAGCTTAGCGCTTACTAGTTCCTACGAGCAGTACTTC
>TRBV7-2|TRBJ2-2|.|.
CASSLPGRLRDRGELFF
TGTGCCAGCAGCTTACCCGGTCGATTGCGGGATCGGGGGGAGCTGTTTTTT
>TRBV7-9|TRBJ2-5|TRBD1|.
CASSLGRRGIQETQYF
TGTGCCAGCAGCCTAGGGCGCAGGGGGATTCAAGAGACCCAGTACTTC
>TRBV28|TRBJ1-5|TRBD1|.
CASTALGQGNQPQHF
TGTGCCAGCACCGCCTTGGGACAGGGAAATCAGCCCCAGCATTTT
>TRBV5-1|TRBJ2-2|TRBD1|few
CASRDSNTGELFF
TGCGCCAGCCGGGACAGTAACACCGGGGAGCTGTTTTTT
>TRBV10-3|TRBJ2-1|.|.
CAISDPSGEQFF
TGTGCCATCAGTGATCCCAGCGGTGAGCAGTTCTTC
>TRBV5-4|TRBJ2-7|TRBD2|few
CASSLGPPTSGLYEQYF
TGTGCCAGCAGCTTGGGGCCGCCGACTAGCGGGCTCTACGAGCAGTACTTC
>TRBV14|TRBJ2-1|TRBD2|few
CASSQRTSGDYNEQFF
TGTGCCAGCAGCCAGAGGACTAGCGGAGACTACAATGAGCAGTTCTTC
>TRBV7-3|TRBJ2-3|TRBD2|few
CASSETSGTQYF
TGTGCCAGCAGCGAAACTAGCGGTACGCAGTATTTT
>TRBV4-1|TRBJ1-1|.|few
CASSLQEQGYTEAFF
TGCGCCAGCAGCCTTCAGGAGCAGGGATACACTGAAGCTTTCTTT
>TRBV10-3|TRBJ1-5|.|.
CAISELRGAQPQHF
TGTGCCATCAGTGAGTTGAGGGGAGCTCAGCCCCAGCATTTT
>TRBV28|TRBJ2-7|.|.
CASSHGGTGIYEQYF
TGTGCCAGCAGCCACGGTGGGACGGGAATCTACGAGCAGTACTTC
>TRBV7-2|TRBJ2-7|.|few
CASSNPLYEQYF
TGTGCCAGCAGCAATCCCCTCTACGAGCAGTACTTC
>TRBV5-1|TRBJ1-2|TRBD1|.
CAGSFSTGTGYTF
TGCGCCGGCAGCTTTTCGACAGGGACTGGCTACACCTTC
>TRBV28|TRBJ2-3|TRBD2|.
CASSWQPGTRVDTQYF
TGTGCCAGCAGTTGGCAACCCGGGACTAGGGTGGATACGCAGTATTTT
>TRBV18|TRBJ2-3|.|.
CASSPTYTTDTQYF
TGTGCCAGCTCACCTACCTACACCACAGATACGCAGTATTTT
>TRBV20-1|TRBJ2-7|.|few
CSAPRGEQYF
TGCAGTGCCCCGCGGGGCGAGCAGTACTTC
>TRBV6-5|TRBJ2-3|.|.
CASSLQGGYTDTQYF
TGTGCCAGCAGCCTACAGGGGGGGTACACAGATACGCAGTATTTT
>TRBV28|TRBJ1-4|.|few
CASSARTGGNEKLFF
TGTGCCAGCTCCGCTAGGACGGGGGGGAATGAAAAACTGTTTTTT
>TRBV5-1|TRBJ1-2|.|.
CASSLSGQGYTF
TGCGCCAGCAGCTTGTCCGGACAAGGCTACACCTTC
>TRBV2|TRBJ1-5|.|few
CASSGEGRGQPQHF
TGTGCCAGCAGTGGAGAGGGACGGGGCCAGCCCCAGCATTTT
>TRBV7-6|TRBJ2-2|.|.
CASSTRYRNTGELFF
TGTGCCAGCAGCACCCGATACAGGAACACCGGGGAGCTGTTTTTT
>TRBV5-1|TRBJ2-3|.|few
CASSGFTDTQYF
TGCGCCAGCAGCGGGTTTACAGATACGCAGTATTTT
>TRBV5-4|TRBJ2-5|.|few
CASSFTPTGQETQYF
TGTGCCAGCAGCTTTACGCCCACGGGACAAGAGACCCAGTACTTC
>TRBV7-9|TRBJ2-4|.|.
CASSKGQGLAKNIQYF
TGTGCCAGCAGCAAGGGGCAGGGTCTAGCCAAAAACATTCAGTACTTC
>TRBV5-6|TRBJ2-1|TRBD1|few
CASSSYRQGAYNEQFF
TGTGCCAGCAGCTCATATCGACAGGGGGCATACAATGAGCAGTTCTTC
>TRBV7-2|TRBJ2-2|.|few
CASSPQDTGELFF
TGTGCCAGCAGCCCTCAGGACACCGGGGAGCTGTTTTTT
>TRBV5-6|TRBJ1-1|.|few
CASSLVVNTEAFF
TGTGCCAGCAGCTTGGTGGTGAACACTGAAGCTTTCTTT
>TRBV7-2|TRBJ2-3|.|few
CASSLVLSSTDTQYF
TGTGCCAGCAGCCTCGTCCTCAGTAGCACAGATACGCAGTATTTT
>TRBV10-3|TRBJ1-5|.|.
CAISESRSNQPQHF
TGTGCCATCAGTGAGAGCCGTAGCAATCAGCCCCAGCATTTT
>TRBV15|TRBJ1-2|.|.
CATSRPNYGYTF
TGTGCCACCAGCAGACCTAACTATGGCTACACCTTC
>TRBV20-1|TRBJ2-2|.|few
CSVPRGEELFF
TGCAGTGTACCTAGGGGGGAGGAGCTGTTTTTT
>TRBV13|TRBJ2-7|.|.
CASSLRLAYSSWPHEQYF
TGTGCCAGCAGCTTACGGCTTGCGTATAGCTCTTGGCCCCACGAGCAGTACTTC
>TRBV4-3|TRBJ2-5|.|.
CASSLVVTGETQYF
TGCGCCAGCAGCCTAGTAGTGACAGGAGAGACCCAGTACTTC
>TRBV6-1|TRBJ2-7|.|.
CASSSRQGEQYF
TGTGCCAGCAGTTCGCGTCAGGGCGAGCAGTACTTC
>TRBV18|TRBJ1-1|.|.
CASSGNLDTEAFF
TGTGCCAGCTCCGGGAATTTGGACACTGAAGCTTTCTTT
>TRBV28|TRBJ2-3|.|few
CASSLGKDTQYF
TGTGCCAGCAGTTTGGGCAAGGATACGCAGTATTTT
>TRBV7-2|TRBJ2-7|.|.
CASSLDDTHPYEQYF
TGTGCCAGCAGCTTGGACGACACTCATCCATACGAGCAGTACTTC
>TRBV14|TRBJ2-1|.|few
CASSQDWVLAVEQFF
TGTGCCAGCAGCCAAGATTGGGTACTAGCTGTTGAGCAGTTCTTC
>TRBV11-2|TRBJ2-7|.|.
CASSLAQSYEQYF
TGTGCCAGCAGCTTAGCCCAGAGCTACGAGCAGTACTTC
>TRBV18|TRBJ2-2|.|.
CASSPPSGRNTGELFF
TGTGCCAGCTCACCACCCTCCGGGAGGAACACCGGGGAGCTGTTTTTT
>TRBV29-1|TRBJ2-2|.|few
CSVGGTHTNTGELFF
TGCAGCGTTGGCGGGACCCACACGAACACCGGGGAGCTGTTTTTT
>TRBV5-6|TRBJ2-1|TRBD2|.
CASQRTSHSKRNEQFF
TGTGCCAGCCAGAGGACTAGCCACTCAAAGCGGAATGAGCAGTTCTTC
>TRBV27|TRBJ1-2|TRBD1|.
CASTPPPGQGPGGYTF
TGTGCCAGCACTCCTCCTCCGGGACAGGGGCCGGGGGGCTACACCTTC
>TRBV28|TRBJ2-3|TRBD1|.
CASSLWGQDTDTQYF
TGTGCCAGCAGTTTATGGGGACAGGACACAGATACGCAGTATTTT